This TCR beta chain emerged from a study of shared clonotypes between healthy human individuals. Looked up from germline, CDR1 is MDHEN and CDR2 is SYDVKM. This CDR3 comprises 13 residues. Between the trimmed V and J ends, which lost 4 bases and 0 bases, there was a span of 6 bases. About this clone: Other nucleotide sequences in the sample specify the same CDR3.

The data were produced by immunoSEQ multiplex PCR, yet TCRdb's version contains in-frame clones alone and is incomplete. The repertoire holds approximately 740,000 clones, with approximately 74% as singletons. The sequenced sample was memory CD4+ T cells sorted from blood. Subset of the sample: CD45RA-negative fraction. The chain couples TRBV28 to TRBJ1-1, with D uncertain. The TCR was taken from a woman aged 25-40 years in good health. In DNA form, the CDR3 reads TGTGCCAGCAGTTCCACCTTGAACACTGAAGCTTTCTTT. Translating it yields CASSSTLNTEAFF.